This passage covers 27 T cell receptor beta chains from one sample sequenced in a study of cytomegalovirus exposure and HLA in healthy donors. Primers for the PCR totalled 60 Vbeta and 13 Jbeta. TCRdb's table, derived via immunoSEQ multiplex PCR, lists solely in-frame clones and lacks some. The sample consists of fewer than 100,000 clones, 78% of them appearing once. Input material: PBMCs. The receptors shown here come from a woman aged 40 to 50 in good health and CMV-seropositive.

The chain has TRBV11-2 and TRBJ2-1; the D is unclear. The CDR3 runs 16 residues. The germline V gene has CDR1 SGHAT and CDR2 FQNNGV. Trimming took off 2 bases at V and 0 bases at J, with 11 bases between the two ends. Here the CDR3 DNA reads TGTGCCAGCAGCTTAAACTGGTACTCCTCCTACAATGAGCAGTTCTTC. Protein: CASSLNWYSSYNEQFF. The full variable domain, completed using reference TRBV11-2 and TRBJ2-1, is EAGVAQSPRYKIIEKRQSVAFWCNPISGHATLYWYQQILGQGPKLLIQFQNNGVVDDSQLPKDRFSAERLKGVDSTLKIQPAKLEDSAVYLCASSLNWYSSYNEQFFGPGTRLTVL.

This clone was observed a few times. This chain links TRBV18 with TRBJ2-3, with 10 bases that match TRBD2. Germline V gene data show CDR1 as KGHSH and CDR2 as LQKENI. V shed 3 bases, J shed 3 bases, and the junction held 3 bases outside the gene matches. The CDR3 is 15 amino acids. CDR3 amino acids: CASSPPSGSTDTQYF. In DNA, the CDR3 is TGTGCCAGCTCACCTCCTAGCGGGAGTACAGATACGCAGTATTTT.

V and J are TRBV6-1 and TRBJ1-1; 7 bases align to TRBD1. Germline CDR1 is MNHNS and CDR2 is SASEGT. The length of the CDR3 is 14 residues. Trimming removed 7 bases from V and 5 bases from J; junction bases left unmatched: 10. In DNA, the CDR3 is TGTGCCAGCACCAGAGGGGGCGAAGGAACTGAAGCTTTCTTT. This translates into CASTRGGEGTEAFF.

The chain uses TRBV6-4 and TRBJ2-1; 8 nucleotides align to TRBD2. This CDR3 spans 15 amino acids. Germline V gene data show CDR1 as MRHNA and CDR2 as SNTAGT. The J segment lost 6 bases and the V segment lost 3 bases, leaving 7 bases of the junction unmatched. The CDR3 bases are TGTGCCAGCAGTGAAAAAGCGGGAGAGGGCAATGAGCAGTTCTTC. Its protein is CASSEKAGEGNEQFF.

V and J are TRBV9 and TRBJ2-3; D is perhaps TRBD2 (6 bases). V was trimmed by 4 bases and J by 2 bases, leaving 17 bases between them. The germline gives CDR1 SGDLS, CDR2 YYNGEE. CDR3 length equals 16 residues. CDR3 nucleotide sequence: TGTGCCAGCAGCATTGCGGGACTGACAATCACAGATACGCAGTATTTT. This translates into CASSIAGLTITDTQYF.

This chain connects TRBV7-9 to TRBJ2-2; 7 nucleotides agree with TRBD2. The CDR3 extends over 17 amino acids. Germline V gene data show CDR1 as SEHNR and CDR2 as FQNEAQ (reference sequence). V lost 6 bases, J lost 0 bases, and 10 bases stayed unmatched. Written as DNA, the CDR3 is TGTGCCAGCAGGCTAGGGACTACACGACCGAACACCGGGGAGCTGTTTTTT. Translation gives CASRLGTTRPNTGELFF.

This CDR3 reads CASSSGGGYTEAFF. CDR3 nucleotide sequence: TGTGCCAGCAGTTCCGGGGGTGGTTACACTGAAGCTTTCTTT. This chain joins TRBV28 and TRBJ1-1; perhaps TRBD1 as D (5 bases). CDR3 size: 14 residues. Trimming cost V 4 bases and J 3 bases, with 12 bases left between them. From germline, CDR1 is MDHEN and CDR2 SYDVKM. Full variable domain (missing parts from reference TRBV28 and TRBJ1-1): DVKVTQSSRYLVKRTGEKVFLECVQDMDHENMFWYRQDPGLGLRLIYFSYDVKMKEKGDIPEGYSVSREKKERFSLILESASTNQTSMYLCASSSGGGYTEAFFGQGTRLTVV.

The chain joins TRBV7-9 to TRBJ2-1, with 7 bases identical to TRBD2. Germline V gene lookup returns CDR1 SEHNR and CDR2 FQNEAQ (reference sequence). This CDR3 has 15 amino acids. J gave up 3 bases and V 1 base, and 3 bases lay outside the gene matches. The CDR3 sequence: CASSLGEGRYNEQFF. The CDR3 nucleotides are TGTGCCAGCAGCTTAGGGGAGGGCCGCTACAATGAGCAGTTCTTC.

This chain joins TRBV6-1 and TRBJ1-5; D not certain. Germline CDR1 MNHNS, CDR2 SASEGT. Trimming pared 8 bases from V and 0 bases from J, leaving 11 bases between. The CDR3 runs to 14 residues. The CDR3 loop is CASGLGYSNQPQHF. CDR3 DNA sequence: TGTGCCAGCGGTCTAGGTTATAGCAATCAGCCCCAGCATTTT.

V gene TRBV9 combines with J gene TRBJ2-6; 7 bases align to TRBD1. This CDR3 is built from 18 residues. The germline gives CDR1 SGDLS, CDR2 YYNGEE. Trimming removed 3 bases from V and 0 bases from J; junction bases left unmatched: 9. The CDR3 sequence: CASSASTGFDSGANVLTF. CDR3 sequence (DNA): TGTGCCAGCAGCGCGTCGACAGGGTTTGACTCTGGGGCCAACGTCCTGACTTTC.

This chain joins TRBV10-2 and TRBJ2-1, with D unresolved. The V gene lost 7 bases and the J gene lost 5 bases, with 9 bases spanning the gap. The CDR3 contains 12 residues. In germline, CDR1 is WSHSY, CDR2 SAAADI. CDR3 coding DNA: TGCGCCAGCACCTATCTAGACAATGAGCAGTTCTTC. This codes for CASTYLDNEQFF.

The chain joins TRBV25-1 to TRBJ2-7, with TRBD2 as a possible D gene (6 bases). The germline V and J ends were trimmed by 1 base and 3 bases, with 16 bases remaining between them. The V gene's germline CDR1 is MGHDK and CDR2 SYGVNS. This CDR3 has 16 residues. The CDR3 DNA sequence: TGTGCCAGCAGTGAATTTGGCGGGACTTCCTACTACGAGCAGTACTTC. Its protein product is CASSEFGGTSYYEQYF.

The V and J genes are TRBV7-6 and TRBJ2-3; 9 positions agree with TRBD2. The germline gives CDR1 SGHVS, CDR2 FNYEAQ. V lost 5 bases, J lost 2 bases, and 17 bases stayed unmatched. The CDR3 has 19 amino acids. CDR3 protein: CASSPIFTATSGTTDTQYF. CDR3 DNA sequence: TGTGCCAGCAGCCCGATATTTACCGCGACTAGCGGAACCACAGATACGCAGTATTTT.

The J gene is TRBJ2-1, the V gene TRBV28; 10 positions match TRBD1. J gave up 8 bases and V 2 bases, and 6 bases lay outside the gene matches. The length of the CDR3 is 15 residues. Germline lookup yields CDR1 MDHEN and CDR2 SYDVKM. The CDR3: CASSLRGQGVYEQFF. The CDR3 nucleotides are TGTGCCAGCAGTTTACGAGGACAGGGGGTTTATGAGCAGTTCTTC.

For this clone: The junction shows a germline mismatch at one end, possibly a read error. The chain links TRBV6-6 to TRBJ1-2, with 8 bases matching TRBD1. CDR3 length: 14 residues. CDR1 MNHNY and CDR2 SVGAGI come from the germline V gene (reference sequence). The CDR3 protein is CASTSGGVFYGYPF. The CDR3 DNA reads TGTGCCAGCACCTCAGGGGGCGTATTCTATGGCTACCCCTTC.

This chain uses TRBV6-6 with TRBJ2-6; 9 nucleotides align to TRBD1. Germline assignment: CDR1 MNHNY and CDR2 SVGAGI (reference sequence). CDR3 length: 14 amino acids. The CDR3 region is CAGQGTSGANVLTF. CDR3 coding DNA: TGTGCAGGACAGGGGACCTCTGGGGCCAACGTCCTGACTTTC.

The V and J genes are TRBV27 and TRBJ2-5, with a possible D match to TRBD1 (6 bases). CDR1 is MNHEY and CDR2 is SMNVEV in the germline V gene (reference sequence). CDR3 length: 14 amino acids. Trimming stripped 4 bases from V and 5 bases from J, with 14 bases between. Written as DNA, the CDR3 is TGTGCCAGCAGTTCCATACAGGGTACGGAGACCCAGTACTTC. The encoded protein is CASSSIQGTETQYF.

Regarding this clone: Other DNA sequences within the sample encode an identical CDR3. CDR3 protein: CATQGAGETQYF. The CDR3 nucleotides are TGTGCCACGCAGGGGGCGGGAGAGACCCAGTACTTC. J is TRBJ2-5 and V is TRBV2, with 8 bases lining up with TRBD1. J gave up 4 bases and V 10 bases, and 5 bases lay outside the gene matches. The CDR3 is made up of 12 amino acids. Germline V lookup: CDR1 SNHLY, CDR2 FYNNEI.

This sequence joins TRBV5-1 and TRBJ2-2; perhaps TRBD2 as D (5 bases). The CDR3 length is 14 residues. CDR1 and CDR2 (germline): SGHRS, YFSETQ. V lost 3 bases and J 2 bases, leaving 8 bases between the germline ends. CDR3 in amino acids: CASSSPGNTGELFF. The CDR3 DNA sequence: TGCGCCAGCAGCTCCCCGGGAAACACCGGGGAGCTGTTTTTT.

The CDR3 region is CASSLGTGEDNEQFF. As DNA, the CDR3 is TGCGCCAGCAGCTTGGGGACAGGAGAAGACAATGAGCAGTTCTTC. The chain couples TRBV5-1 to TRBJ2-1; 7 nucleotides match TRBD1. Germline loops: CDR1 SGHRS, CDR2 YFSETQ. J gave up 5 bases and V 0 bases, and 5 bases lay outside the gene matches. The CDR3 totals 15 residues.

This clone was counted a single time. The chain employs TRBV25-1 and TRBJ2-2, with D possibly being TRBD1 (6 bases). Deletions cut 3 bases from V and 3 bases from J, with 14 bases between. In germline, CDR1 is MGHDK, CDR2 SYGVNS. CDR3 length: 16 amino acids. The CDR3 DNA sequence: TGTGCCAGCAGTGAGCCCGGGACATACTACACCGGGGAGCTGTTTTTT. Translated, it gives CASSEPGTYYTGELFF.

The chain uses TRBV5-1 and TRBJ2-1; D is undetermined. Germline-derived CDR1 and CDR2 are SGHRS and YFSETQ. V was trimmed by 8 bases and J by 0 bases, leaving 15 bases between them. This CDR3 has 15 residues. CDR3 in DNA: TGCGCCAGTGGTGTCGCGGCTAACTCCTACAATGAGCAGTTCTTC. Its translation: CASGVAANSYNEQFF. Combining the CDR3 with reference TRBV5-1 and TRBJ2-1 gives the whole variable domain KAGVTQTPRYLIKTRGQQVTLSCSPISGHRSVSWYQQTPGQGLQFLFEYFSETQRNKGNFPGRFSGRQFSNSRSEMNVSTLELGDSALYLCASGVAANSYNEQFFGPGTRLTVL.

CDR3 in DNA: TGTGCCAGCAGAAAGGGGGGGACAACGAACACTGAAGCTTTCTTT. Protein product: CASRKGGTTNTEAFF. This sequence joins TRBV6-1 and TRBJ1-1; perhaps TRBD1 as D (6 bases). The germline V gene has CDR1 MNHNS and CDR2 SASEGT. The CDR3 has 15 amino acids. With 6 bases removed from V and 1 base from J, the gap between germline ends came to 15 bases.

The J gene is TRBJ1-2, the V gene TRBV29-1; 7 nucleotides match TRBD1. After removal of 0 bases from V and 4 bases from J, the junction contained 5 bases not matched to a gene. Germline CDR1 SQVTM, CDR2 ANQGSEA. The CDR3 is made up of 14 amino acids. The CDR3 reads CSVEEQGKGYGYTF. Written as DNA, the CDR3 is TGCAGCGTTGAAGAACAGGGGAAAGGCTATGGCTACACCTTC.

This chain connects TRBV5-5 to TRBJ2-3, with TRBD2 matching over 13 bases. This CDR3 comprises 15 residues. Germline V gene data show CDR1 as SGHKS and CDR2 as YYEKEE (reference sequence). The junction had 2 bases not matched to a gene; V was cut back by 1 base and J by 6 bases. Here the CDR3 reads CASSLQLAGGDTQYF. CDR3 bases: TGTGCCAGCAGCTTGCAACTAGCGGGGGGGGATACGCAGTATTTT.

The chain joins TRBV7-6 to TRBJ2-1; TRBD2 matches 7 bases. Germline CDR1 is SGHVS and CDR2 is FNYEAQ. The CDR3 consists of 16 residues. After removal of 0 bases from V and 0 bases from J, the junction contained 2 bases not matched to a gene. In DNA form, the CDR3 reads TGTGCCAGCAGCTTAGCGGCTAGCGGCTCCTACAATGAGCAGTTCTTC. This sequence encodes CASSLAASGSYNEQFF.

This clone appeared a few times. This rearrangement joins TRBV7-8 to TRBJ2-7; D call uncertain. The CDR3 has 15 amino acids. Germline values: CDR1 SGHVS, CDR2 FQNEAQ. V dropped 1 base and J dropped 4 bases, with 14 bases sitting between them. CDR3 amino acids: CASSLVQPGPYEQYF. The DNA of the CDR3 is TGTGCCAGCAGCTTAGTACAGCCTGGCCCTTACGAGCAGTACTTC.